Below, 16 T cell receptor beta chains from the same sample are listed, as sequenced in a study of brain T cells in children with intractable seizures. Clones were sequenced by immunoSEQ multiplex PCR, and TCRdb holds only the in-frame ones, with some missing. The sample shows tens of thousands of clones, more than 75% of them seen only once. Sample: peripheral blood, taken at surgery. The source is a girl between 2 and 10 years old with Rasmussen encephalitis and intractable seizures.

The chain is built from TRBV9 and TRBJ2-6, with 12 bases aligning to TRBD2. Germline V CDR1 and CDR2: SGDLS, YYNGEE. The junction had 5 bases not matched to a gene; V was cut back by 5 bases and J by 2 bases. This CDR3 is 17 amino acids long. CDR3 nucleotide sequence: TGTGCCAGCAGTGGCCTAGCGGGGGGGACTGGGGCCAACGTCCTGACTTTC. Translating it yields CASSGLAGGTGANVLTF.

The chain has TRBV7-6 and TRBJ1-5; D gene ambiguous. Germline lookup yields CDR1 SGHVS and CDR2 FNYEAQ. The CDR3 sequence is 14 residues long. The V and J ends lost 2 bases and 5 bases respectively, with 10 bases between them. The CDR3 DNA reads as TGTGCCAGCAGCTTAATGGGGTCTTATCAGCCCCAGCATTTT. Translation gives CASSLMGSYQPQHF.

The DNA for the CDR3 is TGTGCCAGCAGCCCCGGAAGGACGAATTCACCCCTCCACTTT. This gives the protein CASSPGRTNSPLHF. V and J are TRBV2 and TRBJ1-6, with D uncertain. Germline loops: CDR1 SNHLY, CDR2 FYNNEI. Trimming removed 6 bases at V and 7 bases at J, with 13 bases between. The CDR3 runs 14 residues.

The chain's CDR3 is CASNGGSNEKLFF. CDR3 DNA: TGTGCCAGCAATGGAGGGAGCAATGAAAAACTGTTTTTT. The V call is TRBV6-5, the J call TRBJ1-4; D gene ambiguous. CDR1 is MNHEY and CDR2 is SVGAGI in the germline V gene. V was trimmed by 7 bases and J by 5 bases, leaving 11 bases between them. The CDR3 loop spans 13 amino acids.

This sequence joins TRBV7-9 and TRBJ1-2; unclear D gene. The CDR3 is 15 residues long. Germline V gene sequence: CDR1 SEHNR, CDR2 FQNEAQ (reference sequence). V was shortened by 4 bases and J by 5 bases, with 17 bases between the two germline ends. The chain's CDR3 is CASSSAGRLLYGYTF. As DNA, the CDR3 is TGTGCCAGCAGCTCGGCGGGGAGGCTCCTTTATGGCTACACCTTC. The full variable domain, rest sourced from reference TRBV7-9 and TRBJ1-2, is DTGVSQNPRHKITKRGQNVTFRCDPISEHNRLYWYRQTLGQGPEFLTYFQNEAQLEKSRLLSDRFSAERPKGSFSTLEIQRTEQGDSAMYLCASSSAGRLLYGYTFGSGTRLTVV.

The chain employs TRBV25-1 and TRBJ2-1; the D is unclear. CDR3 size: 11 residues. Deletions cut 4 bases from V and 7 bases from J, with 5 bases between. CDR1 is MGHDK, CDR2 SYGVNS, per germline. CDR3 amino acids: CASSGRNEQFF. CDR3 nucleotides: TGTGCCAGCAGTGGACGAAATGAGCAGTTCTTC.

This sequence joins TRBV19 and TRBJ1-1, with D maybe TRBD1 (5 bases). The germline V and J ends were trimmed by 5 bases and 7 bases, with 8 bases remaining between them. Germline CDR1 and CDR2: LNHDA and SQIVND (reference sequence). The CDR3 extends over 11 amino acids. The CDR3 DNA reads TGTGCCAGTAGTGGGGCAAGTGAAGCTTTCTTT. Its protein is CASSGASEAFF.

The V call is TRBV4-1, the J call TRBJ2-7; TRBD2 aligns across 10 bases. V shed 4 bases, J shed 0 bases, and the junction held 3 bases outside the gene matches. The CDR3 consists of 15 residues. CDR1 and CDR2 (germline): MGHRA, YSYEKL. The CDR3 DNA reads TGCGCCAGCAGCCGTGGGACTAGCGTCTCCTACGAGCAGTACTTC. Translation gives CASSRGTSVSYEQYF.

This clone was picked up one time. As DNA, the CDR3 is TGCGCCAGCAGTGAAGGAGGGATGCAAGAGACCCAGTACTTC. Translated, it gives CASSEGGMQETQYF. The chain uses TRBV4-1 and TRBJ2-5, with D perhaps TRBD2 (6 bases). CDR1 MGHRA and CDR2 YSYEKL come from the germline V gene. The CDR3 is made up of 14 amino acids. With 6 bases removed from V and 2 bases from J, the gap between germline ends came to 13 bases.

The chain recombines TRBV30 with TRBJ1-4; 8 bases are shared with TRBD1. The germline V gene encodes CDR1 GTSNPN and CDR2 SVGIG (reference sequence). The CDR3 loop spans 16 amino acids. Losses at the gene ends were 2 bases for V and 2 bases for J; bases not matched to a gene: 7. CDR3 DNA: TGTGCCTGGAGTTTCCGGACAGGGTGGACTAATGAAAAACTGTTTTTT. It yields the protein CAWSFRTGWTNEKLFF.

The V and J genes are TRBV9 and TRBJ1-1; 7 bases are shared with TRBD1. CDR1 and CDR2 from the germline V gene are SGDLS and YYNGEE. The trim removed 0 bases at V and 2 bases at J, leaving 4 bases unmatched. The CDR3 spans 15 residues. In DNA form, the CDR3 reads TGTGCCAGCAGCGTAGCTAACAGGGGAAACACTGAAGCTTTCTTT. Protein: CASSVANRGNTEAFF.

The genes are TRBV2 and TRBJ1-2; D remains unclear. CDR1 and CDR2 (germline): SNHLY, FYNNEI. CDR3 size: 11 residues. The germline V and J ends were trimmed by 8 bases and 7 bases, with 11 bases remaining between them. This chain's CDR3 is CASLKSSGYTF. The CDR3 coding sequence is TGTGCCAGCTTAAAATCATCTGGCTACACCTTC.

Regarding this clone: Relative to the germline gene, one junction end is altered; a read error may explain this. The V call is TRBV29-1, the J call TRBJ1-4; D ambiguous. Germline V lookup: CDR1 SQVTM, CDR2 ANQGSEA. The CDR3 is 11 residues long. DNA for the CDR3: TGCAGCGCCGACGCCGGAGGGAGGGTAAAATTT. This encodes CSADAGGRVKF. Full variable domain (rest looked up from reference TRBV29-1 and TRBJ1-4): SAVISQKPSRDICQRGTSLTIQCQVDSQVTMMFWYRQQPGQSLTLIATANQGSEATYESGFVIDKFPISRPNLTFSTLTVSNMSPEDSSIYLCSADAGGRVKFGSGTQLSVL.

The rearrangement joins TRBV9 to TRBJ1-3, with D hard to call. CDR1 and CDR2 (germline): SGDLS, YYNGEE. Trimming pared 7 bases from V and 0 bases from J, leaving 11 bases between. The CDR3 consists of 14 residues. This CDR3 is CASGRGYSGNTIYF. The CDR3 DNA reads TGTGCCAGCGGGCGAGGGTACTCTGGAAACACCATATATTTT.

The rearrangement joins TRBV4-1 to TRBJ1-1; D might be TRBD1 (5 bases). Trimming removed 6 bases at V and 0 bases at J, with 11 bases between. The CDR3 contains 14 residues. The V gene's germline CDR1 is MGHRA and CDR2 YSYEKL. Here the CDR3 DNA reads TGCGCCAGCAGTCGGACACAAGTGAACACTGAAGCTTTCTTT. As protein: CASSRTQVNTEAFF.

This clone was seen more than once but under ten times. The genes are TRBV6-6 and TRBJ1-1; 10 bases are a match to TRBD1. Trimming at V came to 2 bases and at J to 6 bases, leaving 3 bases not matched to a gene. The germline V gene has CDR1 MNHNY and CDR2 SVGAGI (reference sequence). The CDR3 runs 14 residues. Here the CDR3 reads CASSYPGQGAEAFF. As DNA, the CDR3 is TGTGCCAGCAGTTACCCTGGACAGGGGGCTGAAGCTTTCTTT.